What follows is one TCR beta chain and its context. Antigen specificity is unknown. The record originates from a study of shared clonotypes between healthy human individuals. Study background: With ages of 18 to 49, the donors were a couple of women and a few men. Study conclusions and caveats: A handful of donors showed sharing of approximately 5% of naive CD4 clonotypes.

The genomic DNA of each subset was split evenly across several immunoSEQ plates. Assay used: immunoSEQ multiplex PCR; TCRdb lists only in-frame clones, some missing. The data contain about 600,000 clones, 97% of them singletons. Germline trimming cut 10 bases from V and 8 bases from J; bases unmatched to any gene: 9. Germline CDR1 reads ENHRY; CDR2 reads SYGVKD. The CDR3 runs 13 residues. Material: naive CD4+ T cells sorted from blood. Subset indicated: CD45RA+ positively selected. The V call is TRBV10-3, the J call TRBJ2-1; 9 bases match TRBD2. The receptor's source is a woman aged 25 to 45 in good health. CDR3: CATGSGSFDEQFF. The CDR3 coding sequence is TGTGCCACCGGTAGCGGGAGTTTCGATGAGCAGTTCTTC.